This note documents a single TCR beta chain sequence. This sample is drawn from a study of blood T cell repertoires in COVID-19. Study details: The origin of the acute and convalescent COVID-19 samples was the United States, Italy and Spain.

The germline V gene has CDR1 MNHEY and CDR2 SMNVEV (reference sequence). The V gene lost 8 bases and the J gene lost 4 bases, with 15 bases spanning the gap. The length of the CDR3 is 13 residues. In the original analysis: Counts of nucleated cells, estimated from reference gene primer amplification, were obtained. TCRdb's copy holds only in-frame clones and misses some; the assay was immunoSEQ multiplex PCR. V and J calls and clone size are as listed in that table; D and trimming were resolved from the DNA. The table shows approximately 58,000 clones, with more than 70% occurring only once. The chain links TRBV27 to TRBJ2-7; weak D call: TRBD2 (5 bases). The sequenced material came from peripheral blood. The TCR originated in a man between 40 and 49 years old with active COVID-19. CDR3 in DNA: TGTGCCAGCCGCTTCTCAAGCGGTTACGAGCAGTACTTC. Translating it yields CASRFSSGYEQYF.